This T cell receptor (beta chain) is drawn from a study of cytomegalovirus exposure and HLA in healthy donors. This clone was seen only once. The CDR3 contains 13 residues. CDR1 is SGHVS, CDR2 FQNEAQ, per germline. Trimming shortened V by 7 bases and J by 9 bases, and 18 bases separated the two germline ends. A multiplex PCR was run with 60 Vbeta primers and 13 Jbeta primers. TCRdb keeps only in-frame clones here, not all; method: immunoSEQ multiplex PCR. Among about 200,000 clones listed, around 77% were seen once. Sequenced material: PBMCs. This chain joins TRBV7-8 and TRBJ1-1; D possibly corresponds to TRBD1 (5 bases). The source is a woman in her 30s in good health and CMV-seronegative. The DNA for the CDR3 is TGTGCCAGCACTGTCGGGGGGAGAGGACAAGCTTTCTTT. This gives the protein CASTVGGRGQAFF.